These 14 T cell receptor beta chains originate from one sample sequenced in a study of technical replicates of blood from a handful of donors. Using immunoSEQ multiplex PCR, the repertoire was profiled, and TCRdb retains in-frame clones only, with some absent. Of 75,000 or so clones listed, 85% to 95% are singletons. Specimen: T cells isolated from PBMCs. These receptor sequences come from a human donor in good health.

V gene TRBV27 combines with J gene TRBJ2-3; 8 bases map to TRBD2. This CDR3 is 14 amino acids long. J gave up 4 bases and V 3 bases, and 3 bases lay outside the gene matches. Germline V lookup: CDR1 MNHEY, CDR2 SMNVEV (reference sequence). CDR3 coding DNA: TGTGCCAGCAGTTTTGCTAGCGGGCCAGATACGCAGTATTTT. This translates into CASSFASGPDTQYF.

This chain joins TRBV7-2 and TRBJ2-5, with 8 bases fitting TRBD2. The V and J ends lost 5 bases and 3 bases, in that order; junction bases with no gene match: 11. The germline V gene has CDR1 SGHTA and CDR2 FQGNSA. The length of the CDR3 is 16 residues. The CDR3 sequence is CASSRPPTSEEETQYF. Written as DNA, the CDR3 is TGTGCCAGCAGCCGACCCCCGACTAGCGAGGAAGAGACCCAGTACTTC.

The rearrangement links TRBV29-1 to TRBJ1-1, with 9 bases that match TRBD1. CDR3 length equals 17 residues. Trimming took 5 bases from V and 1 from J; bases not matched to a gene: 14. CDR1 SQVTM and CDR2 ANQGSEA come from the germline V gene. The CDR3 DNA follows: TGCAGCGTTTCCCCTCGTAGACCGGGACAGGGGAACACTGAAGCTTTCTTT. This translates into CSVSPRRPGQGNTEAFF.

CDR3 sequence (DNA): TGCAGCGGTACTGGACAGTCAGTCCACGAGCAGTACTTC. It is translated as CSGTGQSVHEQYF. The chain links TRBV29-1 to TRBJ2-7, with D possibly matching TRBD1 (6 bases). CDR1 is SQVTM and CDR2 is ANQGSEA in the germline V gene. The CDR3 length is 13 residues. Trimming pared 7 bases from V and 5 bases from J, leaving 18 bases between.

The V call is TRBV30, the J call TRBJ1-2, with unresolved D. This CDR3 spans 13 amino acids. Trimming took off 4 bases at V and 5 bases at J, with 14 bases between the two ends. Germline lookup yields CDR1 GTSNPN and CDR2 SVGIG (reference sequence). CDR3 nucleotides: TGTGCCTGGACGAGAATAAGCTCATATGGCTACACCTTC. It encodes CAWTRISSYGYTF.

The chain joins TRBV5-4 to TRBJ1-2, with 11 positions matching TRBD1. This CDR3 is 16 amino acids long. Germline loops: CDR1 SGHNT, CDR2 YYREEE (reference sequence). V shed 0 bases and J 8 bases; nucleotides not matched to a gene: 9. CDR3 in amino acids: CASSLGLDRGRRGYTF. The CDR3, as DNA: TGTGCCAGCAGCTTGGGCCTGGACAGGGGGCGCCGGGGCTACACCTTC.

This clone appeared once. The CDR3 coding sequence is TGCGCCAGCAGCCGGTTGACAGGGGGCTATGGCTACACCTTC. Protein: CASSRLTGGYGYTF. The chain employs TRBV4-1 and TRBJ1-2, with 9 bases fitting TRBD1. Germline CDR1 is MGHRA and CDR2 is YSYEKL. The CDR3 has 14 residues. After removal of 4 bases from V and 4 bases from J, the junction contained 4 bases not matched to a gene.

The CDR3 sequence is CASTAAGVYEQYF. The CDR3 DNA sequence: TGTGCCAGCACTGCAGCGGGGGTCTACGAGCAGTACTTC. The chain has TRBV28 and TRBJ2-7; TRBD2 matches at 8 bases. V shed 7 bases and J 3 bases; nucleotides not matched to a gene: 5. The CDR3 covers 13 residues. CDR1 is MDHEN, CDR2 SYDVKM, per germline.

The J gene is TRBJ2-3, the V gene TRBV27; a possible D gene is TRBD2 (6 bases). The CDR3 sequence is 15 residues long. Germline CDR1 and CDR2: MNHEY and SMNVEV (reference sequence). V dropped 4 bases and J dropped 3 bases, with 14 bases sitting between them. CDR3: CASSYIGSGTDTQYF. In DNA, the CDR3 is TGTGCCAGCAGTTATATCGGGAGTGGGACAGATACGCAGTATTTT.

The V call is TRBV11-1, the J call TRBJ2-4; 15 nucleotides align to TRBD2. The CDR3 is 17 residues long. Germline CDR1 SGHAT, CDR2 FQDESV (reference sequence). V lost 4 bases to trimming and J lost 9 bases; unmatched junction nucleotides: 10. The CDR3 reads CASSSRTSGRGGGIQYF. The CDR3 DNA is TGTGCCAGCAGCTCCCGGACTAGCGGGAGGGGAGGCGGCATTCAGTACTTC. The full variable domain, its missing parts supplied by reference TRBV11-1 and TRBJ2-4, is EAEVAQSPRYKITEKSQAVAFWCDPISGHATLYWYRQILGQGPELLVQFQDESVVDDSQLPKDRFSAERLKGVDSTLKIQPAELGDSAMYLCASSSRTSGRGGGIQYFGAGTRLSVL.

This chain connects TRBV9 to TRBJ2-7; 11 bases align to TRBD2. The ends lost 0 bases at V and 5 bases at J; junction bases unmatched: 4. Germline CDR1 is SGDLS and CDR2 is YYNGEE. This CDR3 contains 15 residues. Here the CDR3 reads CASSVALLAGDEQYF. The CDR3 DNA sequence: TGTGCCAGCAGCGTAGCCTTACTAGCGGGAGACGAGCAGTACTTC.

This chain joins TRBV9 and TRBJ2-3; D uncertain. This CDR3 comprises 14 residues. Per germline, CDR1 SGDLS and CDR2 YYNGEE. Trimming pared 0 bases from V and 2 bases from J, leaving 7 bases between. CDR3 coding DNA: TGTGCCAGCAGCGTAGCAGCGTTCACAGATACGCAGTATTTT. Protein: CASSVAAFTDTQYF.

This sequence joins TRBV7-2 and TRBJ2-2; D ambiguous. The CDR3 has 14 amino acids. The germline V gene has CDR1 SGHTA and CDR2 FQGNSA. Trimming left V 1 base short and J 4 bases short, with 7 bases between. CDR3 loop: CASSLGASTGELFF. Written as DNA, the CDR3 is TGTGCCAGCAGCTTAGGAGCTAGCACCGGGGAGCTGTTTTTT.

This chain joins TRBV30 and TRBJ1-1; maybe TRBD1 (5 bases). This CDR3 has 16 amino acids. Trimming removed 0 bases at V and 1 base at J, with 15 bases between. From germline, CDR1 is GTSNPN and CDR2 SVGIG (reference sequence). CDR3 sequence reads: CAWSVGRVGANTEAFF. CDR3 coding DNA: TGTGCCTGGAGTGTTGGCAGGGTAGGGGCGAACACTGAAGCTTTCTTT. The entire variable domain, with the rest obtained from reference TRBV30 and TRBJ1-1, is as follows: SQTIHQWPATLVQPVGSPLSLECTVEGTSNPNLYWYRQAAGRGLQLLFYSVGIGQISSEVPQNLSASRPQDRQFILSSKKLLLSDSGFYLCAWSVGRVGANTEAFFGQGTRLTVV.